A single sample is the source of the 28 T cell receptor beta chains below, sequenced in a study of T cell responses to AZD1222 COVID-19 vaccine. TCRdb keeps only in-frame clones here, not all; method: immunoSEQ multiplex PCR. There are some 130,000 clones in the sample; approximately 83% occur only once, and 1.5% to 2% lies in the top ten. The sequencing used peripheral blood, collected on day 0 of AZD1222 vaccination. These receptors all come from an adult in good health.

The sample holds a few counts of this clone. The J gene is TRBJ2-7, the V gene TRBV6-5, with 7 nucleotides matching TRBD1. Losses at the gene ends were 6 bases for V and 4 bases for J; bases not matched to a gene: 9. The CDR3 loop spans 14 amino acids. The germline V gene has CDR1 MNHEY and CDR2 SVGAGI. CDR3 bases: TGTGCCAGCAGCCCCACAGGGGCCGATTACGAGCAGTACTTC. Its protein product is CASSPTGADYEQYF.

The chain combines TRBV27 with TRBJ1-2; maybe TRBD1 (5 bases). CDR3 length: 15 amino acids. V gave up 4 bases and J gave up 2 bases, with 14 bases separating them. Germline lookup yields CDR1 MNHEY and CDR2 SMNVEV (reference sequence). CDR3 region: CASSSYRQGNYGYTF. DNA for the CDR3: TGTGCCAGCAGTTCGTACCGGCAGGGAAACTATGGCTACACCTTC.

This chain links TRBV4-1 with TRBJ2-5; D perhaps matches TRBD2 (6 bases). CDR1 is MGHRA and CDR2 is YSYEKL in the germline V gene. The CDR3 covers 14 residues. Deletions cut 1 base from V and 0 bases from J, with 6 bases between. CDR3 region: CASSQGDYQETQYF. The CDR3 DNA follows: TGCGCCAGCAGCCAAGGGGACTACCAAGAGACCCAGTACTTC.

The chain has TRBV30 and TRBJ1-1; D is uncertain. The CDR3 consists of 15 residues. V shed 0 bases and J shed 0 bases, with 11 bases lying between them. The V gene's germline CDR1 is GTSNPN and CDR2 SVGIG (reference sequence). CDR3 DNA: TGTGCCTGGAGTGTCCTCCTCCCCTTGAACACTGAAGCTTTCTTT. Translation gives CAWSVLLPLNTEAFF.

The CDR3 DNA follows: TGTGCCAGCTCACCGCTTGGGACAGGGGGCACAAACACCATATATTTT. This translates into CASSPLGTGGTNTIYF. The chain links TRBV18 to TRBJ1-3, with 12 bases that match TRBD1. CDR3 length: 16 amino acids. Germline-derived CDR1 and CDR2 are KGHSH and LQKENI. V trimming: 3 bases; J trimming: 6 bases; junction bases outside the gene matches: 6.

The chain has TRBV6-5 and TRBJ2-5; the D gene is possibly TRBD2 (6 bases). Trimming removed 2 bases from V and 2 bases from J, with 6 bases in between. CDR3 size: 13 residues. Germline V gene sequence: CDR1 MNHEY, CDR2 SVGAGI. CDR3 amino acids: CASSYGGQETQYF. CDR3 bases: TGTGCCAGCAGTTACGGAGGGCAAGAGACCCAGTACTTC.

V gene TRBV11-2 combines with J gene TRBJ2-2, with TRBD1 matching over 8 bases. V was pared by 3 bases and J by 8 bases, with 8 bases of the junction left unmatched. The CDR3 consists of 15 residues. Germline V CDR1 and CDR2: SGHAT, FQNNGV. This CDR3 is CASSFIQGALGELFF. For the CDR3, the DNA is TGTGCCAGCAGCTTTATCCAGGGGGCTCTAGGGGAGCTGTTTTTT.

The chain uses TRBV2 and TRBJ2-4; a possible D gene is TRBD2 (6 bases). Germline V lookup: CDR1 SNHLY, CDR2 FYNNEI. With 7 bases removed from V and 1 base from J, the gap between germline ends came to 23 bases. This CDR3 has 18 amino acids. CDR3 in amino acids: CASIRGRQGDTAKNIQYF. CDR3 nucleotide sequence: TGTGCCAGCATCAGAGGGAGGCAAGGGGATACGGCCAAAAACATTCAGTACTTC.

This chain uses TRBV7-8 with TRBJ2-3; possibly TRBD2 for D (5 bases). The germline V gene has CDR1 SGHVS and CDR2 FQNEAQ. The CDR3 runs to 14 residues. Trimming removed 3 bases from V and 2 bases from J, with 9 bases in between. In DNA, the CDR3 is TGTGCCAGCAGCTTTGAGGGAGTCACAGATACGCAGTATTTT. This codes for CASSFEGVTDTQYF. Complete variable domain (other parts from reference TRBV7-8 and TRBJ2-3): GAGVSQSPRYKVAKRGQDVALRCDPISGHVSLFWYQQALGQGPEFLTYFQNEAQLDKSGLPSDRFFAERPEGSVSTLKIQRTQQEDSAVYLCASSFEGVTDTQYFGPGTRLTVL.

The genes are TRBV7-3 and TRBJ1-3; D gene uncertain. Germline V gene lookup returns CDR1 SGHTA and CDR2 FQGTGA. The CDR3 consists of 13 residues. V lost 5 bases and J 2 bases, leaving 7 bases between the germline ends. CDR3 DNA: TGTGCCAGCAGCCTCCAGCCTGGAAACACCATATATTTT. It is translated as CASSLQPGNTIYF.

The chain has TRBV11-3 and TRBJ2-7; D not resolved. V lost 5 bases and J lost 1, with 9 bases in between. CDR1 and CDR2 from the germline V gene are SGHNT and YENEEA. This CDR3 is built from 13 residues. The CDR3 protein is CASSPDNSYEQYF. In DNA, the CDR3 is TGTGCCAGCAGCCCTGACAATTCCTACGAGCAGTACTTC.

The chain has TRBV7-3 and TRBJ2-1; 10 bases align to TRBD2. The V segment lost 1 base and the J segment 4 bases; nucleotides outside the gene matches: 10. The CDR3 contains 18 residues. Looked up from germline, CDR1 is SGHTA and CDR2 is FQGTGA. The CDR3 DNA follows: TGTGCCAGCAGCTTAATAGGGGGGCTAGCGGGAGTTTACAATGAGCAGTTCTTC. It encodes CASSLIGGLAGVYNEQFF.

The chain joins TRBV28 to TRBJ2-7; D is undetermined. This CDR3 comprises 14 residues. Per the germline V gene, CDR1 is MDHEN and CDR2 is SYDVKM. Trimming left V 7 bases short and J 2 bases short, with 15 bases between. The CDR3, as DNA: TGTGCCAGCAAAATCAGCACGGTTACCTACGAGCAGTACTTC. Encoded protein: CASKISTVTYEQYF.

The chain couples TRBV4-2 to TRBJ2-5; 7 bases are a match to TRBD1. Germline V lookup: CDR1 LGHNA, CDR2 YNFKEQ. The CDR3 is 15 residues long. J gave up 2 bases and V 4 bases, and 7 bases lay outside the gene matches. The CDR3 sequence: CASSPTRDRQETQYF. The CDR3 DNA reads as TGTGCCAGCAGCCCTACTCGGGACAGACAAGAGACCCAGTACTTC.

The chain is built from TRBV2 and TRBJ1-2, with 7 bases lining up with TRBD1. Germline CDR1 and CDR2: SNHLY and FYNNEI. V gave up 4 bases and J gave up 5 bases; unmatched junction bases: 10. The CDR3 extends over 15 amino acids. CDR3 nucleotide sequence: TGTGCCAGCAGTGGACAGGGTCTAGGAGGGTATGGCTACACCTTC. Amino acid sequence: CASSGQGLGGYGYTF.

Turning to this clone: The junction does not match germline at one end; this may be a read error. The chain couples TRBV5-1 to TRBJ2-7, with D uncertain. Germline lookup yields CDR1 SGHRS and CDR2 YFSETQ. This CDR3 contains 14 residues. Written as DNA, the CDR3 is TGCGCCAGCAGCTTGGGCAGCCTCTCCCACGAGCAGTACTTC. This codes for CASSLGSLSHEQYF.

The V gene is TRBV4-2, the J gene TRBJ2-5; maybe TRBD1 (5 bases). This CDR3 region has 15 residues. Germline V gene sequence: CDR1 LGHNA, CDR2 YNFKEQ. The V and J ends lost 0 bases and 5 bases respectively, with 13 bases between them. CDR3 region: CASSQDERKGETQYF. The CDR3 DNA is TGTGCCAGCAGCCAAGATGAGAGGAAGGGGGAGACCCAGTACTTC.

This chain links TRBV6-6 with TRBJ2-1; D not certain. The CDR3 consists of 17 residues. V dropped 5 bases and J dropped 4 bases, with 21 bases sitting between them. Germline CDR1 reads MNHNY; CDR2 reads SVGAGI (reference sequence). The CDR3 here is CASSQSFYKALYNEQFF. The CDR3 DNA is TGTGCCAGCAGTCAAAGCTTCTATAAAGCCCTTTACAATGAGCAGTTCTTC.

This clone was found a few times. DNA of the CDR3: TGTGCCAGCAGCCTCCTGAGCAATCAGCCCCAGCATTTT. Its translation: CASSLLSNQPQHF. The rearrangement uses TRBV6-2 or TRBV6-3 and TRBJ1-5; D not resolved. CDR3 size: 13 residues. Looked up from germline, CDR1 is MNHEY and CDR2 is SVGEGT. V dropped 6 bases and J dropped 1 base, with 7 bases sitting between them.

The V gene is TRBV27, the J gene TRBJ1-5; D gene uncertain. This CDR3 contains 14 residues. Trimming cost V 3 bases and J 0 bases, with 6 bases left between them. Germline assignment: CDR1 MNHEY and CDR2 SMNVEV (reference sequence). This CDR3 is CASSLGNSNQPQHF. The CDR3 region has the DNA TGTGCCAGCAGTTTGGGGAATAGCAATCAGCCCCAGCATTTT.

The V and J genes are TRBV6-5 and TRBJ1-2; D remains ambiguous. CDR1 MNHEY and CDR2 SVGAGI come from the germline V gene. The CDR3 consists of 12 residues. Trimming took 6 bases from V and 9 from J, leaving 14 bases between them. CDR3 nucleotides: TGTGCCAGCAGCAAAGACACCGGGCGCTACACCTTC. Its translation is CASSKDTGRYTF.

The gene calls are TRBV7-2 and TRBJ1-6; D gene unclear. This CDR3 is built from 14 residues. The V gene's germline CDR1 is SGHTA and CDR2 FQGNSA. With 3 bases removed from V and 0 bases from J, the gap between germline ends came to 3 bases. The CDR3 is CASSLSSYNSPLHF. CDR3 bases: TGTGCCAGCAGCTTGAGCTCCTATAATTCACCCCTCCACTTT.

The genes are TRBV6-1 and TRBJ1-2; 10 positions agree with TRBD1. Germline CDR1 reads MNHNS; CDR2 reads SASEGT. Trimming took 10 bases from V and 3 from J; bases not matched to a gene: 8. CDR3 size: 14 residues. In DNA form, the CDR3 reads TGTGCCACCTCCGACAGGGGGCACGACTATGGCTACACCTTC. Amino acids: CATSDRGHDYGYTF.

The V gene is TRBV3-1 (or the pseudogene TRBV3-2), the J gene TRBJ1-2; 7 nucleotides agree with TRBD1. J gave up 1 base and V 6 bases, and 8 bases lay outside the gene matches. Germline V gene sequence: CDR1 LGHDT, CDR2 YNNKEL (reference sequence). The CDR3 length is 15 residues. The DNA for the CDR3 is TGTGCCAGCAGAGCCGGGACAGCTATTAACTATGGCTACACCTTC. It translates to CASRAGTAINYGYTF.

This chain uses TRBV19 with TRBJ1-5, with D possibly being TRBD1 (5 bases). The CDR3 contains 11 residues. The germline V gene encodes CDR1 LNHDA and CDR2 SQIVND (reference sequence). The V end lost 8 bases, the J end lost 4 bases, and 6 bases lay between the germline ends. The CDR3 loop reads CASWGNQPQHF. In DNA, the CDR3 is TGTGCCAGTTGGGGGAATCAGCCCCAGCATTTT.

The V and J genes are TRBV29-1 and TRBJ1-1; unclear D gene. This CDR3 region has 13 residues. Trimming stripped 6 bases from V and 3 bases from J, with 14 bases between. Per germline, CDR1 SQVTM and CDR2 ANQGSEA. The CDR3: CSVSLVGDTEAFF. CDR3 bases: TGCAGCGTGTCTCTCGTGGGTGACACTGAAGCTTTCTTT.

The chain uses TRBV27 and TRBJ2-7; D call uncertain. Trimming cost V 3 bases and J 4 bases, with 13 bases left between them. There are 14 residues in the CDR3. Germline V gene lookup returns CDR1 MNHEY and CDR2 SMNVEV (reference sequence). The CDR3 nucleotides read TGTGCCAGCAGTTTTGGCGGCGGATTTTACGAGCAGTACTTC. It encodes CASSFGGGFYEQYF.

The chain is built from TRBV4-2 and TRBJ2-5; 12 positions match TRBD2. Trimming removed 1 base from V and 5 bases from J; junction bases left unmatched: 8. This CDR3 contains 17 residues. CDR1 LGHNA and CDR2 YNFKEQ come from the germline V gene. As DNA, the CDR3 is TGTGCCAGCAGCCAAGGGACTAGCGGGACTCGGGTTGAGACCCAGTACTTC. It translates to CASSQGTSGTRVETQYF.